This T cell receptor (beta chain) comes out of a study of T cell clonality in common variable immunodeficiency. General study points: Fewer deletions and N-nucleotide insertions were reportedly seen in common variable immunodeficiency TCR beta sequences. Shared TCRbeta clones were fewer between CVID subjects than controls. CVID subjects showed higher TCRbeta clonality than healthy controls.

Blood samples were heparinized, about 5 to 9 ml per donor. The repertoire was sequenced with immunoSEQ multiplex PCR; TCRdb's copy has only in-frame clones and lacks some. The sample yields tens of thousands of clones, without any singletons. This clone has ten or more counts. The antigen is not known. The sample comprised peripheral blood mononuclear cells. The receptor was isolated from a human donor with common variable immunodeficiency.

The sequenced part of the CDR3 DNA is TGCAGTGCTCGACAGGGGGCGCTGGACACCGGGGAG. Translated: CSARQGALDTGE. The whole CDR3 reads CSARQGALDTGELFF. The chain carries TRBV20-1 and TRBJ2-2; TRBD1 matches at 10 bases. The read terminates 3 residues before the CDR3 end, so the remaining end is supplied by the germline J gene. In germline, CDR1 is DFQATT, CDR2 SNEGSKA (reference sequence). The CDR3 totals 15 residues. After removal of 5 bases from V and 3 bases from J, the junction contained 6 bases not matched to a gene.